The clone carrying this T cell receptor (beta chain) was detected once. After removal of 4 bases from V and 8 bases from J, the junction contained 3 bases not matched to a gene. The length of the CDR3 is 13 residues. Germline values: CDR1 SGHNT, CDR2 YYREEE (reference sequence). The data were obtained in a study of blood T cell repertoires in COVID-19. Study summary: PBMCs, B-cell-depleted T cells, or T cells were the source of the cDNA or gDNA that made up the material.

Repertoires were generated with immunoSEQ multiplex PCR, while TCRdb's copy carries only in-frame clones and drops some. The sample records about 170,000 clones, 90% to 95% being singletons. Sequencing used peripheral blood. The chain uses TRBV5-4 and TRBJ2-1; 10 bases match TRBD2. The receptor was isolated from a woman aged 50 to 60 with acute or convalescent COVID-19. CDR3 loop: CASSPSGGDEQFF. CDR3 sequence (DNA): TGTGCCAGCAGCCCTAGCGGGGGCGATGAGCAGTTCTTC.